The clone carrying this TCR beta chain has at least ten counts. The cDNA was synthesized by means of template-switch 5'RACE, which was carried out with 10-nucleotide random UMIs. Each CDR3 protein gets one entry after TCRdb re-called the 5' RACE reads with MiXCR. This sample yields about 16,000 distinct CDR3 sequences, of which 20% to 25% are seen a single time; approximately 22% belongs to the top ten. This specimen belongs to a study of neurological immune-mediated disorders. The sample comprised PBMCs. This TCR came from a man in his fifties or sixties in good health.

This chain's CDR3 is CSVERWTGTVTDTQYF. In DNA, the CDR3 is TGCAGCGTTGAACGGTGGACAGGGACGGTGACAGATACGCAGTATTTT. The chain couples TRBV29-1 to TRBJ2-3; 8 nucleotides align to TRBD1. J lost 3 bases, V lost 2 bases, and 10 bases had no gene match. Germline assignment: CDR1 SQVTM and CDR2 ANQGSEA. The CDR3 is 16 residues long.